What follows are 27 T cell receptor beta chains derived from one specimen sequenced in a study of CD8+ T cells in alopecia areata. Once RNA had been extracted, it was reverse transcribed into cDNA to act as the sequencing template. Method: immunoSEQ multiplex PCR; TCRdb's copy keeps in-frame clones and lacks some. The table lists 150,000 to 200,000 clones, 55% of them singletons. Sequences were obtained from CD4+ T cells sorted from blood. Receptors originate from a human donor in good health.

This chain links TRBV6-1 with TRBJ2-7; D unresolved. V was pared by 4 bases and J by 0 bases, with 4 bases between. CDR3 length equals 12 residues. Looked up from germline, CDR1 is MNHNS and CDR2 is SASEGT. Here the CDR3 DNA reads TGTGCCAGCAGTGCTCCCTCCTACGAGCAGTACTTC. Translating gives CASSAPSYEQYF.

This clone was picked up a small number of times. The chain joins TRBV4-1 to TRBJ1-5; TRBD1 matches 8 bases. After removal of 0 bases from V and 5 bases from J, the junction contained 3 bases not matched to a gene. This CDR3 contains 15 residues. Per the germline V gene, CDR1 is MGHRA and CDR2 is YSYEKL. In nucleotides, the CDR3 is TGCGCCAGCAGCCAAGACGGACAGGGAGATCAGCCCCAGCATTTT. Translated: CASSQDGQGDQPQHF.

V and J are TRBV11-2 and TRBJ1-5; TRBD1 aligns across 8 bases. V was pared by 6 bases and J by 5 bases, with 12 bases of the junction left unmatched. Germline V CDR1 and CDR2: SGHAT, FQNNGV. The CDR3 length is 16 residues. CDR3 residues: CASRSTTSGGDQPQHF. For the CDR3, the DNA is TGTGCCAGCAGGTCGACTACCTCAGGGGGCGATCAGCCCCAGCATTTT.

The chain employs TRBV6-5 and TRBJ1-2; a possible D gene is TRBD1 (6 bases). V lost 4 bases and J 0 bases, leaving 12 bases between the germline ends. Germline V gene sequence: CDR1 MNHEY, CDR2 SVGAGI. This CDR3 is built from 15 residues. The CDR3 nucleotides read TGTGCCAGCAGTTCACAGGGTCGAGCTAACTATGGCTACACCTTC. Residues: CASSSQGRANYGYTF.

V and J are TRBV2 and TRBJ2-5; D call uncertain. This CDR3 is 15 amino acids long. Trimming cost V 6 bases and J 2 bases, with 16 bases left between them. The V gene's germline CDR1 is SNHLY and CDR2 FYNNEI. The CDR3 DNA reads as TGTGCCAGCAGATACGCGAGGACGGGTCAAGAGACCCAGTACTTC. It yields the protein CASRYARTGQETQYF. Full variable domain (remainder filled in from reference TRBV2 and TRBJ2-5): EPEVTQTPSHQVTQMGQEVILRCVPISNHLYFYWYRQILGQKVEFLVSFYNNEISEKSEIFDDQFSVERPDGSNFTLKIRSTKLEDSAMYFCASRYARTGQETQYFGPGTRLLVL.

The rearrangement links TRBV25-1 to TRBJ2-5, with D uncertain. Trimming took 1 base from V and 7 from J, leaving 10 bases between them. Per germline, CDR1 MGHDK and CDR2 SYGVNS. CDR3 length: 13 amino acids. The CDR3 bases are TGTGCCAGCAGTGAATGGTCTTTGGGGACCCAGTACTTC. Translating it yields CASSEWSLGTQYF. Together with reference TRBV25-1 and TRBJ2-5, the CDR3 gives the full variable domain: EADIYQTPRYLVIGTGKKITLECSQTMGHDKMYWYQQDPGMELHLIHYSYGVNSTEKGDLSSESTVSRIRTEHFPLTLESARPSHTSQYLCASSEWSLGTQYFGPGTRLLVL.

This clone was detected a few times. The V gene is TRBV19, the J gene TRBJ1-2, with 8 bases identical to TRBD1. From germline, CDR1 is LNHDA and CDR2 SQIVND (reference sequence). Germline trimming cut 5 bases from V and 8 bases from J; bases unmatched to any gene: 10. The CDR3 sequence is 14 residues long. The CDR3 loop reads CASSPGGVFGGYTF. For the CDR3, the DNA is TGTGCCAGTAGTCCAGGGGGCGTCTTCGGCGGCTACACCTTC.

The V and J genes are TRBV6-5 and TRBJ2-7; D ambiguous. Germline CDR1 is MNHEY and CDR2 is SVGAGI. Trimming stripped 6 bases from V and 3 bases from J, with 9 bases between. This CDR3 is built from 12 residues. CDR3 residues: CASSEGSYEQYF. The CDR3 DNA sequence: TGTGCCAGCAGCGAAGGAAGCTACGAGCAGTACTTC.

The chain links TRBV5-1 to TRBJ2-5; tentatively, D is TRBD1 or TRBD2 (5 bases each). The CDR3 is made up of 14 amino acids. Germline CDR1 is SGHRS and CDR2 is YFSETQ. Trimming shortened V by 0 bases and J by 4 bases, and 10 bases separated the two germline ends. The CDR3 spells CASSLEGPGETQYF. For the CDR3, the DNA is TGCGCCAGCAGCTTGGAGGGACCGGGAGAGACCCAGTACTTC. Drawing the rest from reference TRBV5-1 and TRBJ2-5, the complete variable domain is KAGVTQTPRYLIKTRGQQVTLSCSPISGHRSVSWYQQTPGQGLQFLFEYFSETQRNKGNFPGRFSGRQFSNSRSEMNVSTLELGDSALYLCASSLEGPGETQYFGPGTRLLVL.

The CDR3 is CASSFSIGARELFF. DNA for the CDR3: TGTGCCAGCAGTTTCAGTATAGGGGCCAGGGAGCTGTTTTTT. This chain connects TRBV27 to TRBJ2-2, with D perhaps matching TRBD1 (5 bases). The V end was cut by 3 bases, the J end by 9 bases, with 14 bases between. This CDR3 contains 14 residues. CDR1 and CDR2 (germline): MNHEY, SMNVEV (reference sequence).

This chain links TRBV30 with TRBJ1-1; D might be TRBD1 (6 bases). V was trimmed by 3 bases and J by 1 base, leaving 9 bases between them. This CDR3 has 13 amino acids. From germline, CDR1 is GTSNPN and CDR2 SVGIG (reference sequence). Here the CDR3 reads CAWSRGGNTEAFF. In DNA form, the CDR3 reads TGTGCCTGGAGCAGGGGTGGGAACACTGAAGCTTTCTTT.

This chain links TRBV13 with TRBJ1-2; 7 positions match TRBD1. The CDR3 spans 15 residues. The V and J ends lost 6 bases and 4 bases, in that order; junction bases with no gene match: 11. The V gene's germline CDR1 is PRHDT and CDR2 FYEKMQ (reference sequence). The CDR3 nucleotides read TGTGCCAGCAGACGACAGGGAGGGGGTCTCTATGGCTACACCTTC. Translating it yields CASRRQGGGLYGYTF.

V usage is TRBV28 and J usage is TRBJ1-2; D is unresolved. V was clipped by 7 bases and J by 4 bases, with 19 bases between them. The CDR3 has 15 residues. The germline V gene encodes CDR1 MDHEN and CDR2 SYDVKM. CDR3 sequence: CASTILRLVGYGYTF. Here the CDR3 DNA reads TGTGCCAGCACCATCCTCAGGCTCGTGGGCTATGGCTACACCTTC.

This chain connects TRBV29-1 to TRBJ2-5; D is possibly TRBD1 or TRBD2 (6 bases each). Deletions cut 7 bases from V and 5 bases from J, with 11 bases between. This CDR3 has 11 residues. Per germline, CDR1 SQVTM and CDR2 ANQGSEA. CDR3 coding DNA: TGCAGCGCCGAGGGGGGTGAGACCCAGTACTTC. Protein product: CSAEGGETQYF.

The genes are TRBV11-2 and TRBJ2-1, with a weak D call TRBD1 (5 bases). Germline CDR1 and CDR2: SGHAT and FQNNGV. The CDR3 totals 14 residues. Trimming pared 1 base from V and 9 bases from J, leaving 13 bases between. CDR3 sequence reads: CASSLGPQGGEQFF. The CDR3 region has the DNA TGTGCCAGCAGCTTAGGACCCCAGGGCGGTGAGCAGTTCTTC.

The chain carries TRBV4-1 and TRBJ2-3, with 11 bases that match TRBD2. The length of the CDR3 is 15 residues. Germline lookup yields CDR1 MGHRA and CDR2 YSYEKL. V shed 2 bases, J shed 7 bases, and the junction held 5 bases outside the gene matches. CDR3 nucleotide sequence: TGCGCCAGCAGCCAACCGACTAGCGGGGAAAATACGCAGTATTTT. Protein: CASSQPTSGENTQYF.

The chain links TRBV29-1 to TRBJ2-3, with TRBD1 matching 7 bases. CDR3 length: 15 residues. Germline V gene lookup returns CDR1 SQVTM and CDR2 ANQGSEA. The ends lost 1 base at V and 2 bases at J; junction bases unmatched: 6. CDR3 sequence: CSVEVGGQYTDTQYF. The CDR3 DNA follows: TGCAGCGTTGAAGTTGGGGGACAGTACACAGATACGCAGTATTTT.

This clone was seen more than once but under ten times. The chain uses TRBV7-8 and TRBJ2-1; 8 bases are shared with TRBD2. This CDR3 has 16 residues. Trimming at V came to 1 base and at J to 8 bases, leaving 10 bases not matched to a gene. In germline, CDR1 is SGHVS, CDR2 FQNEAQ. The CDR3 nucleotides are TGTGCCAGCAGCTTAGTCGCAGCGGGAGATATCCATGAGCAGTTCTTC. The encoded protein is CASSLVAAGDIHEQFF.

This sequence joins TRBV29-1 and TRBJ2-2; 7 nucleotides align to TRBD2. Germline trimming cut 4 bases from V and 7 bases from J; bases unmatched to any gene: 6. Germline CDR1 and CDR2: SQVTM and ANQGSEA. The CDR3 extends over 13 amino acids. The CDR3: CSVGGRAYGELFF. In nucleotides, the CDR3 is TGCAGCGTTGGTGGGAGGGCCTACGGGGAGCTGTTTTTT.

The gene calls are TRBV5-1 and TRBJ2-1, with 7 bases lining up with TRBD2. The J segment lost 5 bases and the V segment lost 9 bases, leaving 14 bases of the junction unmatched. From germline, CDR1 is SGHRS and CDR2 YFSETQ. The CDR3 has 15 residues. This CDR3 is CATIWEGRRDNEQFF. The CDR3 DNA reads as TGCGCCACCATCTGGGAGGGGAGGCGGGACAATGAGCAGTTCTTC.

The chain employs TRBV29-1 and TRBJ2-3; possible D gene TRBD2, 5 bases. This CDR3 comprises 14 residues. CDR1 and CDR2 (germline): SQVTM, ANQGSEA. V lost 2 bases to trimming and J lost 1 base, with 10 bases between them. The CDR3 nucleotides are TGCAGCGTTGAAAGGAGCGGAGGCACAGATACGCAGTATTTT. Protein product: CSVERSGGTDTQYF.

The chain links TRBV29-1 to TRBJ2-5; possible D gene TRBD2, 6 bases. Germline V gene sequence: CDR1 SQVTM, CDR2 ANQGSEA. The CDR3 covers 10 residues. The CDR3 loop is CSGRQETQYF. CDR3 sequence (DNA): TGCAGTGGGAGGCAAGAGACCCAGTACTTC. The full variable domain, completed using reference TRBV29-1 and TRBJ2-5, is SAVISQKPSRDICQRGTSLTIQCQVDSQVTMMFWYRQQPGQSLTLIATANQGSEATYESGFVIDKFPISRPNLTFSTLTVSNMSPEDSSIYLCSGRQETQYFGPGTRLLVL.

V usage is TRBV2 and J usage is TRBJ2-3, with TRBD1 matching over 7 bases. The V and J ends lost 3 bases and 3 bases, in that order; junction bases with no gene match: 3. The CDR3 is 14 residues long. CDR1 is SNHLY and CDR2 is FYNNEI in the germline V gene. The CDR3 loop is CASSENRGTDTQYF. In nucleotides, the CDR3 is TGTGCCAGCAGTGAGAACAGGGGTACAGATACGCAGTATTTT.

This clone appeared a single time. The CDR3 coding sequence is TGTGCCTGGAGTACAGGACAGGGGAGCAATCAGCCCCAGCATTTT. It yields the protein CAWSTGQGSNQPQHF. The genes are TRBV30 and TRBJ1-5; TRBD1 matches 9 bases. CDR1 GTSNPN and CDR2 SVGIG come from the germline V gene (reference sequence). V was pared by 2 bases and J by 1 base, with 3 bases of the junction left unmatched. The CDR3 is 15 amino acids.

The chain carries TRBV7-9 and TRBJ1-2; 7 bases align to TRBD1. The germline V gene has CDR1 SEHNR and CDR2 FQNEAQ (reference sequence). The junction had 15 bases not matched to a gene; V was cut back by 11 bases and J by 3 bases. The CDR3 contains 15 residues. CDR3 DNA sequence: TGTGCCGGCACAGGGGCGGAACGTCAGCACTATGGCTACACCTTC. The encoded protein is CAGTGAERQHYGYTF.

The chain is built from TRBV5-1 and TRBJ2-2; 8 positions agree with TRBD1. Germline values: CDR1 SGHRS, CDR2 YFSETQ. This CDR3 region has 15 residues. Trimming at V came to 4 bases and at J to 1 base, leaving 3 bases not matched to a gene. The chain's CDR3 is CASSRQGQNTGELFF. As DNA, the CDR3 is TGCGCCAGCAGCAGACAGGGGCAGAACACCGGGGAGCTGTTTTTT.

V is TRBV10-3 and J is TRBJ2-7; 8 bases match TRBD1. Germline V gene lookup returns CDR1 ENHRY and CDR2 SYGVKD. The J segment lost 0 bases and the V segment lost 5 bases, leaving 9 bases of the junction unmatched. The CDR3 runs to 16 residues. The CDR3 region is CAISSRTGTSSYEQYF. DNA of the CDR3: TGTGCCATCAGTTCCCGGACAGGGACGAGCTCCTACGAGCAGTACTTC.